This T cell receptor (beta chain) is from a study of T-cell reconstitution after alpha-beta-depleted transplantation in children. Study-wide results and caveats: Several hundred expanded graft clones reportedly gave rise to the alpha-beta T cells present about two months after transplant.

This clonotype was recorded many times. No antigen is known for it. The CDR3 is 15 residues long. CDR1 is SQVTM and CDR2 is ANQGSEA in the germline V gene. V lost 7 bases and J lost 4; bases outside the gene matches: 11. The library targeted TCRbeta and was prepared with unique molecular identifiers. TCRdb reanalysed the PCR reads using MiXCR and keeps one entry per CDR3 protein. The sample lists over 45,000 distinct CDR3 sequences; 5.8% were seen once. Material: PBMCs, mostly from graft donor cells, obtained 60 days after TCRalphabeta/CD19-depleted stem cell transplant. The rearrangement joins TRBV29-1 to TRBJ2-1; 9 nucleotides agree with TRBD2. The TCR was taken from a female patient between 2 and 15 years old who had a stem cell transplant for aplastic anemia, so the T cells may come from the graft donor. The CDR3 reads CSAGTSSRVYNEQFF. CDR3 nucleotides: TGCAGCGCCGGGACTAGCTCTCGGGTTTACAATGAGCAGTTCTTC.